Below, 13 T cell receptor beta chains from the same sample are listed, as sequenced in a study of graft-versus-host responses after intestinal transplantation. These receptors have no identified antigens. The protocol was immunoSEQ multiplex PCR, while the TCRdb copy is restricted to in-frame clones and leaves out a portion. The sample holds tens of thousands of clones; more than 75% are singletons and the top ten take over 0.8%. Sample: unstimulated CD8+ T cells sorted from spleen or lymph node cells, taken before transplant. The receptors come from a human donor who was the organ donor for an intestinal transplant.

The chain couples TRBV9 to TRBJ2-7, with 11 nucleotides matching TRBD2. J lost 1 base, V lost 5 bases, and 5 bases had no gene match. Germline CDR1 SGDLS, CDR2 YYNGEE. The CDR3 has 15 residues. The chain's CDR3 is CASSDGTSGSYEQYF. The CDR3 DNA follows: TGTGCCAGCAGTGATGGGACTAGCGGATCCTACGAGCAGTACTTC.

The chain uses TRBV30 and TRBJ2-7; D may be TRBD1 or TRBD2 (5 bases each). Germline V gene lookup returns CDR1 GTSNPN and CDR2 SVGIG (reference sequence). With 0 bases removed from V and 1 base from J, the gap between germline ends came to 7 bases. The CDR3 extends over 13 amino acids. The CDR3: CAWSVGVSYEQYF. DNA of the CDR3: TGTGCCTGGAGTGTGGGGGTGTCCTACGAGCAGTACTTC.

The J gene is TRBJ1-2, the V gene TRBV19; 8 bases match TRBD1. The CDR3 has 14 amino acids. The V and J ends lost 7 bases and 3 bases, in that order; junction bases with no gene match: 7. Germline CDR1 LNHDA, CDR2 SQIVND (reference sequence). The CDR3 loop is CASKTPGQDYGYTF. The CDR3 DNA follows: TGTGCCAGTAAAACGCCGGGACAGGACTATGGCTACACCTTC.

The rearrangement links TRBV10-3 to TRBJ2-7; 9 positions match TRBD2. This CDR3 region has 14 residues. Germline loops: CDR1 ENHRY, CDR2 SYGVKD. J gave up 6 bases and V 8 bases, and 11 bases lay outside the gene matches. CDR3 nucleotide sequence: TGTGCCATCGCTGGGGGAGTAGCGGGAGTCGAGCAGTACTTC. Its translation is CAIAGGVAGVEQYF.

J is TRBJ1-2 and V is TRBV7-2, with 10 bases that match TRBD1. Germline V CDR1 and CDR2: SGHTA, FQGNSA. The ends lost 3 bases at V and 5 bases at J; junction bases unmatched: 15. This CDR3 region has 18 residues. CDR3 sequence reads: CASSFRTGGLNSSYGYTF. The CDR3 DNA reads TGTGCCAGCAGCTTCCGGACAGGGGGTCTTAATTCTTCATATGGCTACACCTTC.

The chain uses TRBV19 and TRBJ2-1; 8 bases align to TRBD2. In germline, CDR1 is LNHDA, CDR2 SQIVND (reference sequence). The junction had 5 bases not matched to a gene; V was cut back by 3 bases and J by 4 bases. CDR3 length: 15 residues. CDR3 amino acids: CASSIGGLVYNEQFF. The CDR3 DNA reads TGTGCCAGTAGTATTGGGGGACTAGTATACAATGAGCAGTTCTTC.

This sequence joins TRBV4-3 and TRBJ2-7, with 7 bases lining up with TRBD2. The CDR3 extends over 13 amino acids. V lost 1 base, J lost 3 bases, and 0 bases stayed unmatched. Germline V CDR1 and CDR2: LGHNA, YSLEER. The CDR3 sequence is CASSQGTSYEQYF. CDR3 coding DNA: TGCGCCAGCAGCCAAGGGACTAGCTACGAGCAGTACTTC.

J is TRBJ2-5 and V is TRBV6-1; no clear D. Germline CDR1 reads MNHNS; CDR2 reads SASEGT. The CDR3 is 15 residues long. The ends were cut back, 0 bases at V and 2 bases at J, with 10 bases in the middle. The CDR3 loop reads CASSEAWARQETQYF. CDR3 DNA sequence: TGTGCCAGCAGTGAAGCTTGGGCGCGGCAAGAGACCCAGTACTTC.

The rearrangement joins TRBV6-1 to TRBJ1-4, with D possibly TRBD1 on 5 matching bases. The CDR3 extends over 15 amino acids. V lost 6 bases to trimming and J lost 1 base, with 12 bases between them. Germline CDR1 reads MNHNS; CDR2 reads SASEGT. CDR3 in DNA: TGTGCCAGCAGCCAAATGGGGGGAACTAATGAAAAACTGTTTTTT. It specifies CASSQMGGTNEKLFF.

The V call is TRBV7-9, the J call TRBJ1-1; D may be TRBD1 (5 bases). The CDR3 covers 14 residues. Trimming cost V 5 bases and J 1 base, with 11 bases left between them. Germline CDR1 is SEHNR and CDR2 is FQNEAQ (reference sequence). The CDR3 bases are TGTGCCAGCAGCCCGCCCGACAGGAACACTGAAGCTTTCTTT. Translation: CASSPPDRNTEAFF.

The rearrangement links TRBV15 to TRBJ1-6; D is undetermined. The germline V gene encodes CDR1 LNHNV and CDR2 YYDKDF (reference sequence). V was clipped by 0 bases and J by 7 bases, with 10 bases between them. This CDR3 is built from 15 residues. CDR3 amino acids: CATSRDRSENSPLHF. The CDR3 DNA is TGTGCCACCAGCAGAGATAGGTCAGAAAATTCACCCCTCCACTTT.

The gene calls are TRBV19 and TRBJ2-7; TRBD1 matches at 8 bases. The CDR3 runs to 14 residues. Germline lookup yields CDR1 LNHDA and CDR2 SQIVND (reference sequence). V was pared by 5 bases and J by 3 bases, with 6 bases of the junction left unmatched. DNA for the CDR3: TGTGCCAGTAGTTGGACAGGGCGGGGCTACGAGCAGTACTTC. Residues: CASSWTGRGYEQYF.

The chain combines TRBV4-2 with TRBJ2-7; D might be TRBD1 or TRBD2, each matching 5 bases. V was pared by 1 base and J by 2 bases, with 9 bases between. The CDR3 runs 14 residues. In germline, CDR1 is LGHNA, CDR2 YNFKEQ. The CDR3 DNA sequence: TGTGCCAGCAGCCAAGTTCCGGGGCCCTACGAGCAGTACTTC. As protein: CASSQVPGPYEQYF.